Sequencing of this T cell receptor beta chain was carried out in a study of blood T cell repertoires in COVID-19. Study-wide background: The samples span acute and convalescent COVID-19 from the United States, Italy and Spain.

CDR1 is GTSNPN and CDR2 is SVGIG in the germline V gene (reference sequence). Trimming removed 0 bases from V and 4 bases from J, with 6 bases in between. There are 13 residues in the CDR3. As handled by the study authors: Amplification with reference gene primers provided the estimates of nucleated cell counts. Clones were read by immunoSEQ multiplex PCR, and TCRdb kept only the in-frame ones, dropping some. The V and J calls and clone size come from that table; D and trimming were worked out from the DNA. Of approximately 150,000 clones detected, around 82% appear once; the ten largest clones hold more than 3%. Participant age was roughly 18 to 89 years, and participants resided in fewer than 30 US areas.

The chain uses TRBV30 and TRBJ2-2; D is possibly TRBD2 (5 bases). The source of this sequence is a man in his fifties in a cohort exposed to, infected with or recovered from COVID-19 (not recorded which). Material for sequencing was PBMCs or T cells enriched from blood (not recorded which). In DNA form, the CDR3 reads TGTGCCTGGAGTGTCGGGGTCACCGGGGAGCTGTTTTTT. Translating it yields CAWSVGVTGELFF.